This T cell receptor beta chain was observed in a study of control samples from healthy donors and cancer patients. The CDR3 length is 15 residues. Trimming took off 6 bases at V and 0 bases at J, with 14 bases between the two ends. Per the germline V gene, CDR1 is MNHEY and CDR2 is SMNVEV (reference sequence). The data were produced by immunoSEQ multiplex PCR, yet TCRdb's version contains in-frame clones alone and is incomplete. The table lists around 140,000 clones, approximately 91% of them singletons. The TCR was taken from a man younger than 45 in good health. The chain has TRBV27 and TRBJ1-2, with D possibly matching TRBD1 (5 bases). Source material: blood. The CDR3 sequence: CASRWGVGANYGYTF. CDR3 nucleotide sequence: TGTGCCAGCAGATGGGGGGTTGGGGCTAACTATGGCTACACCTTC.